A single T cell receptor beta chain is shown here with its context. Its antigen is as yet unknown. These data come from a study of CD8 T cells in ankylosing spondylitis. Points from the study as a whole: There was a TCR beta motif, made of 7 or 8 highly homologous variants, that appeared characteristic of ankylosing spondylitis blood. According to the report, clones linked to the disease were significantly enriched in matched synovial fluid samples taken from ankylosing spondylitis patients.

Quantitative 5'-RACE was performed with molecular barcodes, and it yielded the TCR beta libraries. TCRdb recomputed calls from the 5' RACE reads with MiXCR, one row per CDR3 protein. The sample holds approximately 25,000 distinct CDR3 sequences, over 7% seen once. Looked up from germline, CDR1 is SGHRS and CDR2 is YFSETQ. V was clipped by 7 bases and J by 0 bases, with 11 bases between them. The CDR3 has 14 residues. The receptor was isolated from a male donor with ankylosing spondylitis or in good health (not recorded which). The sequenced sample was blood. This chain links TRBV5-1 with TRBJ2-1; TRBD2 might be the D (5 bases). The CDR3 protein is CASGSGSSYNEQFF. The CDR3, as DNA: TGCGCCAGCGGATCGGGGAGCTCCTACAATGAGCAGTTCTTC.